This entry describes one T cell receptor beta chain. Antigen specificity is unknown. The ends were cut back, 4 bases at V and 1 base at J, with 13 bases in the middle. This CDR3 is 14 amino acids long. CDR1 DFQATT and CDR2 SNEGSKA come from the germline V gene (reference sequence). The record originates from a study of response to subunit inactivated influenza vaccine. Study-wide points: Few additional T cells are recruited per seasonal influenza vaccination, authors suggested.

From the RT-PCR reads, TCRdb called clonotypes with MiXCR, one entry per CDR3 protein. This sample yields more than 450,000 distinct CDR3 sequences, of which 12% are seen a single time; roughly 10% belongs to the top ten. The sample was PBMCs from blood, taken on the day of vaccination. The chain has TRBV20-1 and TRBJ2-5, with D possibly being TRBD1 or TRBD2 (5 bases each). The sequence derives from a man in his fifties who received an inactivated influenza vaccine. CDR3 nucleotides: TGCAGTGCTAATCCCGGGGCCGGCCAAGAGACCCAGTACTTC. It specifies CSANPGAGQETQYF.